These 4 T cell receptor beta chains came from one sample sequenced in a study of CD8 T cells in ankylosing spondylitis. TCRdb re-called the 5' RACE reads through MiXCR, storing one row per CDR3 protein. The sample holds around 150,000 distinct CDR3 sequences, 18% seen once. Specimen: blood, either unsorted or a sorted T cell fraction (not recorded which). These receptors all stem from a male donor with ankylosing spondylitis or in good health (not recorded which).

The chain joins TRBV20-1 to TRBJ1-6; 7 bases map to TRBD1. CDR1 and CDR2 from the germline V gene are DFQATT and SNEGSKA (reference sequence). Trimming took 3 bases from V and 5 from J; bases not matched to a gene: 13. This CDR3 is 17 amino acids long. The CDR3 bases are TGCAGTGCTAGCGGAGGGACAGCAAATCCGAATAATTCACCCCTCCACTTT. Translation gives CSASGGTANPNNSPLHF.

In this sample, this clonotype turned up a few times. J is TRBJ2-1 and V is TRBV7-8, with a tentative D call TRBD2 (5 bases). V lost 0 bases and J 8 bases, leaving 14 bases between the germline ends. CDR1 and CDR2 (germline): SGHVS, FQNEAQ. The CDR3 loop spans 15 amino acids. CDR3: CASSLAGGSFDEQFF. CDR3 coding DNA: TGTGCCAGCAGCTTAGCAGGAGGTAGTTTCGATGAGCAGTTCTTC.

This chain links TRBV29-1 with TRBJ2-7; a possible D gene is TRBD1 (6 bases). Trimming removed 4 bases at V and 2 bases at J, with 9 bases between. This CDR3 is built from 12 residues. Looked up from germline, CDR1 is SQVTM and CDR2 is ANQGSEA. The CDR3 reads CSVGGGTYEQYF. CDR3 sequence (DNA): TGCAGCGTTGGAGGGGGTACCTACGAGCAGTACTTC.

The CDR3 DNA reads as TGTGCCAGCAGTTCCGGGACAGGGGCCCGGAGTAACACCGGGGAGCTGTTTTTT. As protein: CASSSGTGARSNTGELFF. The V call is TRBV12-3 or TRBV12-4, the J call TRBJ2-2, with 10 bases aligning to TRBD1. CDR3 length: 18 residues. J lost 2 bases, V lost 4 bases, and 10 bases had no gene match.